This TCR beta chain stems from a study of identical twins. Trimming removed 2 bases at V and 4 bases at J, with 13 bases between. Germline V lookup: CDR1 SGHRS, CDR2 YFSETQ. CDR3 length equals 14 residues. MiXCR was run by TCRdb on the 5' RACE reads, yielding one entry per CDR3 protein. In the table there are about 690,000 distinct CDR3 sequences, around 21% of which are singletons. These data also featured in a second study, about T cells expressing NK-cell markers. That source notes: CD3+CD56+NKG2C+, CD3+CD56+NKG2C- and CD3+CD56-NKG2C+ T cells, once sorted, supplied the TCR beta repertoires. A handful of donors' CD3+CD56-NKG2C+ cells were dominated by the same clonotypes.

The sequence derives from a woman aged 18 to 35 in good health. The rearrangement joins TRBV5-1 to TRBJ2-7; perhaps TRBD1 as D (6 bases). Sequencing was performed on PBMCs. The CDR3: CASSFKGEGYEQYF. In DNA form, the CDR3 reads TGCGCCAGCAGCTTTAAGGGGGAAGGTTACGAGCAGTACTTC.